Reported below is one T cell receptor beta chain. The target antigen is unknown. The sample is drawn from a study of OX40 agonist ivuxolimab in advanced cancers. Study-wide points: Clones of CD4+ and CD8+ blood T cells grew by week 6 at doses of 0.1 to 3.0 mg/kg. Near-lowest levels of clonal expansion characterized partial responders at 0.1-3.0 mg/kg. The average count of expanded clones was higher among CD8+ T cells than among CD4+.

Clones were sequenced by immunoSEQ multiplex PCR, and TCRdb holds only the in-frame ones, with some missing. Of approximately 82,000 clones in the sample, 84% are singletons; the top ten hold 25%. The CDR3 spans 12 residues. Trimming left V 8 bases short and J 2 bases short, with 11 bases between. From germline, CDR1 is SQVTM and CDR2 ANQGSEA. The receptor was derived from an adult with an advanced solid tumor such as melanoma, head and neck, liver or kidney cancer. J is TRBJ2-3 and V is TRBV29-1; D remains ambiguous. Sequencing was performed on CD4+ or CD8+ T cells sorted from blood, taken in a trial of the OX40 agonist ivuxolimab. CDR3 DNA sequence: TGCAGCTCCAGTTTCTACACAGATACGCAGTATTTT. Residues: CSSSFYTDTQYF.